The 12 T cell receptor beta chains below come from one sample, sequenced in a study of blood T cell repertoires in COVID-19. Some clones are missing from TCRdb's copy, which holds only in-frame ones; the method was immunoSEQ multiplex PCR. The sample contains 150,000 to 200,000 clones, 82% of which appear only once. The sample was peripheral blood. Receptors originate from a woman aged 30 to 39 with acute or convalescent COVID-19.

The V call is TRBV4-3, the J call TRBJ1-4; weak D call: TRBD1 (5 bases). Trimming took off 4 bases at V and 7 bases at J, with 16 bases between the two ends. This CDR3 is 15 amino acids long. CDR1 is LGHNA, CDR2 YSLEER, per germline. As DNA, the CDR3 is TGCGCCAGCAGCCGGGGGGGACCCGCGGTTGAAAAACTGTTTTTT. It codes for CASSRGGPAVEKLFF.

For the CDR3, the DNA is TGTGCCAGCAGTACCCGGGAGGGTGCGACTCAGCCCCAGCATTTT. Its translation: CASSTREGATQPQHF. The chain uses TRBV27 and TRBJ1-5; D gene uncertain. The CDR3 contains 15 residues. V lost 5 bases and J lost 6, with 17 bases in between. Germline V lookup: CDR1 MNHEY, CDR2 SMNVEV (reference sequence).

The chain couples TRBV9 to TRBJ2-3; 9 bases line up with TRBD2. J gave up 2 bases and V 0 bases, and 4 bases lay outside the gene matches. The germline gives CDR1 SGDLS, CDR2 YYNGEE. This CDR3 has 16 amino acids. The CDR3 DNA reads as TGTGCCAGCAGCGTAGGGCCTAGCGGGGACACAGATACGCAGTATTTT. It specifies CASSVGPSGDTDTQYF.

This clone was counted once. The V gene is TRBV6-5, the J gene TRBJ2-3; 7 bases are shared with TRBD1. CDR1 and CDR2 from the germline V gene are MNHEY and SVGAGI. The V gene end was trimmed by 5 bases and the J gene end by 5 bases; junction bases not matched to a gene: 10. The CDR3 runs 15 residues. For the CDR3, the DNA is TGTGCCAGCAGTCCGACAGGGTGGGCCCAAGATACGCAGTATTTT. This codes for CASSPTGWAQDTQYF.

This chain links TRBV7-9 with TRBJ2-7; 13 bases agree with TRBD2. There are 15 residues in the CDR3. J was trimmed by 0 bases and V by 6 bases; bases with no gene match: 2. Germline lookup yields CDR1 SEHNR and CDR2 FQNEAQ (reference sequence). The chain's CDR3 is CASRRTSGSSYEQYF. The CDR3 DNA sequence: TGTGCCAGCAGACGGACTAGCGGGAGCTCCTACGAGCAGTACTTC. The full variable domain, rest sourced from reference TRBV7-9 and TRBJ2-7, is DTGVSQNPRHKITKRGQNVTFRCDPISEHNRLYWYRQTLGQGPEFLTYFQNEAQLEKSRLLSDRFSAERPKGSFSTLEIQRTEQGDSAMYLCASRRTSGSSYEQYFGPGTRLTVT.

The genes are TRBV19 and TRBJ2-7; a weak D match, TRBD2 (6 bases). This CDR3 is built from 14 residues. The V gene's germline CDR1 is LNHDA and CDR2 SQIVND (reference sequence). V lost 5 bases and J lost 3, with 14 bases in between. The CDR3, as DNA: TGTGCCAGTAGTTGGGGAGGACTCGACTACGAGCAGTACTTC. Its protein product is CASSWGGLDYEQYF.

This clone has only a few counts. Additional DNA sequences in this sample encode the identical CDR3. The chain joins TRBV5-5 to TRBJ2-7, with 7 positions matching TRBD1. The junction had 6 bases not matched to a gene; V was cut back by 5 bases and J by 7 bases. This CDR3 has 12 amino acids. CDR1 and CDR2 (germline): SGHKS, YYEKEE (reference sequence). This chain's CDR3 is CASSFTGEEQYF. CDR3 sequence (DNA): TGTGCCAGCAGTTTTACAGGGGAAGAGCAGTACTTC.

This clone was picked up a small number of times. In nucleotides, the CDR3 is TGTGCCAGCTCACGAACAGGCTCTGGGGCCAACGTCCTGACTTTC. This translates into CASSRTGSGANVLTF. The chain combines TRBV18 with TRBJ2-6, with D perhaps TRBD1 (5 bases). CDR1 KGHSH and CDR2 LQKENI come from the germline V gene. The CDR3 consists of 15 residues. The germline V and J ends were trimmed by 4 bases and 0 bases, with 7 bases remaining between them. The whole variable domain, remainder taken from reference TRBV18 and TRBJ2-6, is NAGVMQNPRHLVRRRGQEARLRCSPMKGHSHVYWYRQLPEEGLKFMVYLQKENIIDESGMPKERFSAEFPKEGPSILRIQQVVRGDSAAYFCASSRTGSGANVLTFGAGSRLTVL.

The chain employs TRBV12-3 or TRBV12-4 and TRBJ1-1, with TRBD1 as a possible D gene (6 bases). V dropped 5 bases and J dropped 5 bases, with 12 bases sitting between them. The CDR3 extends over 13 amino acids. CDR3 sequence (DNA): TGTGCCAGCAGTCTAGACAGGCTGACTGAAGCTTTCTTT. Its translation: CASSLDRLTEAFF.

Only one count was recorded for this clone. The chain's CDR3 is CASSVGQGNTDTQYF. CDR3 in DNA: TGTGCCAGCAGCGTCGGACAGGGGAACACAGATACGCAGTATTTT. V gene TRBV9 combines with J gene TRBJ2-3, with 9 bases lining up with TRBD1. Germline V gene data show CDR1 as SGDLS and CDR2 as YYNGEE. CDR3 size: 15 residues. With 2 bases clipped from V and 2 bases from J, the junction kept 3 bases outside the gene matches. The variable domain in full, with the rest retrieved from reference TRBV9 and TRBJ2-3, is DSGVTQTPKHLITATGQRVTLRCSPRSGDLSVYWYQQSLDQGLQFLIQYYNGEERAKGNILERFSAQQFPDLHSELNLSSLELGDSALYFCASSVGQGNTDTQYFGPGTRLTVL.

The chain recombines TRBV3-1 (or the pseudogene TRBV3-2) with TRBJ2-1, with 13 bases lining up with TRBD2. Trimming at V came to 0 bases and at J to 3 bases, leaving 8 bases not matched to a gene. Germline CDR1 is LGHDT and CDR2 is YNNKEL (reference sequence). The CDR3 is 19 amino acids. CDR3 amino acids: CASSQEHPGLAGDYNEQFF. In nucleotides, the CDR3 is TGTGCCAGCAGCCAAGAGCATCCAGGACTAGCGGGAGACTACAATGAGCAGTTCTTC.

The genes are TRBV25-1 and TRBJ2-3; 8 positions agree with TRBD2. This CDR3 spans 14 amino acids. Trimming at V came to 3 bases and at J to 3 bases, leaving 2 bases not matched to a gene. Germline V gene lookup returns CDR1 MGHDK and CDR2 SYGVNS. DNA of the CDR3: TGTGCCAGCAGTGATGGCGGGAGGACAGATACGCAGTATTTT. Translating gives CASSDGGRTDTQYF.